The 3 T cell receptor beta chains below were found in one sample sequenced in a study of chemoradiotherapy in HPV16-positive cancers (dated 2022 in TCRdb). To prepare the library, the immunoSEQ multiplex PCR assay was applied. The source is immuneACCESS, and TCRdb retained only in-frame sequences with V and J called. Part of the clones is not carried over; for the studies checked, unresolved V genes explain less than half of this, and the remainder is unexplained. This sample has around 3,000 clones in its table, and 70% to 90% of those were observed once. Together, the top ten hold about 3.8% of the sample. The sample consisted of tumor tissue, taken from a patient who underwent chemoradiotherapy. The receptors derive from a human donor with HPV-associated anogenital cancer.

This clone was picked up one time. The J gene is TRBJ2-3, the V gene TRBV15, with a weak D call TRBD1 (5 bases). This CDR3 has 14 amino acids. Germline V lookup: CDR1 LNHNV, CDR2 YYDKDF (reference sequence). V shed 5 bases and J shed 1 base, with 10 bases lying between them. The CDR3 nucleotides are TGTGCCACCAGCCGTGGGGCGGGCACAGATACGCAGTATTTT. This gives the protein CATSRGAGTDTQYF.

This chain joins TRBV19 and TRBJ1-1; D possibly corresponds to TRBD1 (5 bases). The CDR3 loop spans 14 amino acids. V gave up 4 bases and J gave up 1 base, with 10 bases separating them. In germline, CDR1 is LNHDA, CDR2 SQIVND (reference sequence). The CDR3 spells CASSNRGSNTEAFF. The CDR3 bases are TGTGCCAGTAGTAATAGGGGATCGAACACTGAAGCTTTCTTT.

This rearrangement joins TRBV15 to TRBJ2-5; D is ambiguous. CDR1 is LNHNV and CDR2 is YYDKDF in the germline V gene (reference sequence). The germline V and J ends were trimmed by 0 bases and 5 bases, with 4 bases remaining between them. The CDR3 consists of 12 residues. CDR3 sequence: CATSRDVETQYF. The DNA of the CDR3 is TGTGCCACCAGCAGAGATGTGGAGACCCAGTACTTC.